Listed below are T cell receptor beta chains from one sample, sequenced in a study of lymphopenia after photon versus proton radiotherapy. Sequencing was performed with immunoSEQ multiplex PCR; in TCRdb, only in-frame clones are kept and a portion is missing. The sample comprises approximately 20,000 clones, 92% of which are singletons, and around 9% rests with the top ten. Sequenced here: peripheral blood, sampled from a patient treated with proton-based radiotherapy. All receptors come from a woman in her seventies with pancreatic cancer. Some clones in this sample may be carry-over from other donors' samples. The conserved cysteine and the conserved F or W are not part of the CDR3 here.

j_call,v_call,cdr3_aa
TRBJ2-3,TRBV5-1,ASSPTSLGTDTQY
TRBJ2-3,TRBV7-2,ASSSAGDTQY
TRBJ2-5,TRBV5-8,ASSGTGSQETQY
TRBJ2-7,TRBV6-6,ASSYVRDEQY
TRBJ2-2,TRBV9,ASSPKNSGVNTGELF
TRBJ2-1,TRBV7-9,ASSLQRLASSYNEQF
TRBJ1-1,TRBV6-5,ASSQGFEAF
TRBJ2-7,TRBV2,ASSRGLAASYEQY
TRBJ2-3,TRBV11-3,ASSLGTSGTPTDTQY
TRBJ1-1,TRBV7-2,ASSRAGAYTEAF
TRBJ2-1,TRBV29-1,SVEAFGGLGYNEQF
TRBJ2-3,TRBV7-2,ASSLNSGTDTQY
TRBJ2-7,TRBV30,AWSSGQGGYEQY
TRBJ1-2,TRBV19,ASSPMDRDYGYT
TRBJ2-1,TRBV19,ASRPTGEFNNEQF
TRBJ2-7,TRBV28,ASRTDEGLAGYEQY
TRBJ1-1,TRBV28,ASSAPPENTEAF
TRBJ1-2,TRBV6-1,ASRQGLDYGYT
TRBJ1-1,TRBV2,ASSESGRSEAF
TRBJ2-2,TRBV4-1,ASSQGGVQGNTGELF
TRBJ2-1,TRBV4-3,ASSQRTSGRSYNEQF
TRBJ2-7,TRBV9,ASSVSGSSYKQY
TRBJ1-1,TRBV18,ASSPQGASTEAF
TRBJ1-1,TRBV12-5,ASGLGTGFGTEAF
TRBJ1-1,TRBV6-5,ASTRLDRGTEAF
TRBJ1-1,TRBV28,ASSKGGMTEAF
TRBJ1-2,TRBV10-2,ASKPQAESHGYT
TRBJ2-2,TRBV7-2,ASSSEGTGELF
TRBJ2-6,TRBV2,ASSERTGANVLT
TRBJ2-1,TRBV10-3,AIRGTGYGEQF